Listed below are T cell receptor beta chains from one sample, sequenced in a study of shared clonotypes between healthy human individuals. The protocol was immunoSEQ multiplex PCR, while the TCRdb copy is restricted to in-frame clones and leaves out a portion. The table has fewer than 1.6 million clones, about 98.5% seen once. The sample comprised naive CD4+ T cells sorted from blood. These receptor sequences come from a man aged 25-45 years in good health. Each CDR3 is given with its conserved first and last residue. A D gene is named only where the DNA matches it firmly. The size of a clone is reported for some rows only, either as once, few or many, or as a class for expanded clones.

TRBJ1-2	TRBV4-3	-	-	CASSQDGKYGYTF
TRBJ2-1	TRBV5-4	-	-	CASSLDPETFNEQFF
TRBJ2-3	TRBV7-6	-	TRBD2	CASSLVETSDTQYF
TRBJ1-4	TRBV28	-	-	CASSFVQWNEKLFF
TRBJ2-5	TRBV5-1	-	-	CASRRGTLQSSQYF
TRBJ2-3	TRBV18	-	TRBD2	CASSPLAADTQYF
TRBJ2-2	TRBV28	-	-	CASSFDRRNTGELFF
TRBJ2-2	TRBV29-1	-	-	CSVAVGSVTGELFF
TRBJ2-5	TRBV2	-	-	CASSEDGSPGETQYF
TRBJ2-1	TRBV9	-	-	CASSVAAGQMGDEQFF
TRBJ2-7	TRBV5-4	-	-	CASSLATREQYF
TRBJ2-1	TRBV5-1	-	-	CASSLGELRQIQFF
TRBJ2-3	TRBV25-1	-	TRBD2	CASSVSSGMSTDTQYF
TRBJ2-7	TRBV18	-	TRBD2	CASSPEGSGSYEQYF
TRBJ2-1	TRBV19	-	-	CASSIVTLGNEQFF
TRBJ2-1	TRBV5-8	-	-	CASTQSSGVTYNEQFF
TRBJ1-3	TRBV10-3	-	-	CAISEGVLSGNTIYF
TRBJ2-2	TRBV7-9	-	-	CAPRVGSVGDTGELFF
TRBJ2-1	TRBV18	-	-	CASSSDSLANNEQFF
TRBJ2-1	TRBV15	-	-	CATSALGVGDEQFF
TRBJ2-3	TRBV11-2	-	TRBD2	CASSLLSGSDSDTQYF
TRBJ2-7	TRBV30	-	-	CAWSPLSPQGEQYF
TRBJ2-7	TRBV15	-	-	CATSRTLRQPYEQYF
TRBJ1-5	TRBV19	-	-	CASSILGQPQHF
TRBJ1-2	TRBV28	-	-	CASSLVARGYTF
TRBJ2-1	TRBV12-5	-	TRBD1	CASGEGQGLYNEQFF
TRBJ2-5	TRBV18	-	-	CASSPLFSWQGKYQETQYF
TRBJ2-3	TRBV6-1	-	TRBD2	CASDLVAGGTQYF
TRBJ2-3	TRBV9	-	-	CASSVIGDITDTQYF
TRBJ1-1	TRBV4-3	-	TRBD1	CASSQVGDSTNTEAFF
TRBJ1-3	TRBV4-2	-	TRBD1	CASSQDGTGEGNTIYF
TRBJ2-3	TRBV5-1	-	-	CASSLEQFTDTQYF
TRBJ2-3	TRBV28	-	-	CASLGGWESDTQYF
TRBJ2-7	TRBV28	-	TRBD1	CASSLPGTGPYEQYF
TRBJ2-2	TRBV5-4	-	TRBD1	CASSLGDRAGELFF
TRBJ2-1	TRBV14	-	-	CASSQEVPRAFNEQFF
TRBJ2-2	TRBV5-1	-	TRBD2	CATTGTSGISAGELFF
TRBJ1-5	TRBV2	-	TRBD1	CASRQGRLNQPQHF
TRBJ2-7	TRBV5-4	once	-	CASSLGGEPPYEQYF
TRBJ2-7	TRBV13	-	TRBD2	CASSLTSGRALGEQYF
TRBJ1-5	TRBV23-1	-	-	CASSQAGSNQPQHF
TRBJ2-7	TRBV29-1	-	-	CSAANRDPTYEQYF
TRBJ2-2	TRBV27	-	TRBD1	CASKRPGQENTGELFF
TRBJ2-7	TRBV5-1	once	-	CASSLSPGRYYEQYF
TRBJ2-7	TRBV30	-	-	CACMGSLEAYEQYF
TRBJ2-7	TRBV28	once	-	CASSLFPLETYEQYF
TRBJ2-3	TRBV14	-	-	CASSYRDLGTDTQYF
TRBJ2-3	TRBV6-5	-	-	CASSYGIGTDTQYF
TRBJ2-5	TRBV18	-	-	CASSPPGGGETQYF
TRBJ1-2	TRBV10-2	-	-	CASSDPRNYFYGYTF
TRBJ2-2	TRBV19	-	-	CASSIDGFTAGELFF
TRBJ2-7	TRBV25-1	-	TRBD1	CASSQTGGSYEQYF
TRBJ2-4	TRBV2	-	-	CASSLGTTKNIQYF
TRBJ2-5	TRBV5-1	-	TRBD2	CASSLLQLAGGDPMYQETQYF